This T cell receptor beta chain was identified during a study of T cell responses to AZD1222 COVID-19 vaccine. The CDR3 has 14 amino acids. Germline loops: CDR1 SNHLY, CDR2 FYNNEI. Trimming cost V 6 bases and J 5 bases, with 15 bases left between them. Sequencing was performed with immunoSEQ multiplex PCR; in TCRdb, only in-frame clones are kept and a portion is missing. This sample's table reports about 140,000 clones. The receptor comes from an adult in good health. V and J are TRBV2 and TRBJ2-3; D remains ambiguous. Sequences were obtained from peripheral blood. CDR3 amino acids: CASSALKGLDTQYF. CDR3 in DNA: TGTGCCAGCAGCGCACTAAAGGGATTAGATACGCAGTATTTT.